This TCR beta chain stems from a study of siplizumab effects on memory and regulatory T cells. Method: immunoSEQ multiplex PCR; TCRdb's copy keeps in-frame clones and lacks some. Of 45,000 to 50,000 clones listed, about 90% are singletons. Germline V gene sequence: CDR1 SGHVS, CDR2 FQNEAQ. V was cut by 5 bases and J by 4 bases, with 18 bases left in between. The CDR3 runs to 15 residues. The chain joins TRBV7-8 to TRBJ2-7; D perhaps matches TRBD2 (5 bases). The sequence was collected from a human donor in good health. The sequenced material came from naive CD8+ T cells sorted from blood. In DNA form, the CDR3 reads TGTGCCAGCAGCCTAAATGGCGGGTCCAATTACGAGCAGTACTTC. Residues: CASSLNGGSNYEQYF.